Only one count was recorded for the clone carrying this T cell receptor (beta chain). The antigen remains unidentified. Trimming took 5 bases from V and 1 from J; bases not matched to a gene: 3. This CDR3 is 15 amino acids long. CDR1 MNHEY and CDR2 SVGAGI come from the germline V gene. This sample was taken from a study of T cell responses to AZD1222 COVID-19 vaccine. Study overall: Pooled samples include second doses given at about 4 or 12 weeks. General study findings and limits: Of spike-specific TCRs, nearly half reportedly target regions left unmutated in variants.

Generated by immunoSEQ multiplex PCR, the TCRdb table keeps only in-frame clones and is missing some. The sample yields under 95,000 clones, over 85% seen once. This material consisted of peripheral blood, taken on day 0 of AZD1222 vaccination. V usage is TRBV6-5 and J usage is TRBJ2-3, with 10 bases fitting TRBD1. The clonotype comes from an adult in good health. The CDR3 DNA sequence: TGTGCCAGCAGTCCCGGGACAGGGGGCACAGATACGCAGTATTTT. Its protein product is CASSPGTGGTDTQYF.